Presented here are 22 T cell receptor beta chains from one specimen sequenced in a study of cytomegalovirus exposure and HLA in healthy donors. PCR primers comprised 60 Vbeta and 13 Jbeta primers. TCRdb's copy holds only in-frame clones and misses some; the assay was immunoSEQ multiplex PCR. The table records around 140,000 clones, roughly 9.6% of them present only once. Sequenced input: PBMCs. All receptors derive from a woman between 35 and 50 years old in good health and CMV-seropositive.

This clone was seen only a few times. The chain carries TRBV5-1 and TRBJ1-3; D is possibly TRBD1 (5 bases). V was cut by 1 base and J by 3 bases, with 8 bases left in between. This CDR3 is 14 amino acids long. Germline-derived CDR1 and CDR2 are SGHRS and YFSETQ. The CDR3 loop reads CASSLSGFGNTIYF. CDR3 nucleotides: TGCGCCAGCAGCTTGTCAGGGTTTGGAAACACCATATATTTT.

The CDR3 DNA reads as TGTGCCAGCAGCTTTCAGAAGACGGGGGAGACCCAGTACTTC. It codes for CASSFQKTGETQYF. The chain has TRBV7-2 and TRBJ2-5, with a possible D match to TRBD2 (5 bases). V was cut by 3 bases and J by 5 bases, with 13 bases left in between. This CDR3 contains 14 residues. Per the germline V gene, CDR1 is SGHTA and CDR2 is FQGNSA.

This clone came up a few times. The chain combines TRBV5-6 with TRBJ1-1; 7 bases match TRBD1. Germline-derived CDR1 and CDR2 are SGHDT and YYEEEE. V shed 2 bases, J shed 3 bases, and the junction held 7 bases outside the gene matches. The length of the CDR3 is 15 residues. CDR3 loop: CASSFRGVTDTEAFF. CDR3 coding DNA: TGTGCCAGCAGCTTCAGGGGGGTAACGGACACTGAAGCTTTCTTT.

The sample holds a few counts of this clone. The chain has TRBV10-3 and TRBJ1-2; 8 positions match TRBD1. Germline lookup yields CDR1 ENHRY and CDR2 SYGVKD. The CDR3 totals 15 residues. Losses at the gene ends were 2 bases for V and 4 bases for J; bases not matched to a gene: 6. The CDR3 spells CAISEPGQGFYGYTF. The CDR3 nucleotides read TGTGCCATCAGTGAGCCTGGACAGGGTTTCTATGGCTACACCTTC.

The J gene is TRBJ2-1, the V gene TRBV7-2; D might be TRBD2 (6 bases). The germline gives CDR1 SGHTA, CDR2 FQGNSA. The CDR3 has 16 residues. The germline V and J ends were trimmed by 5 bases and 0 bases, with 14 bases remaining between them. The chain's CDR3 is CASSPRGISSYNEQFF. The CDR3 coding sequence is TGTGCCAGCAGCCCTCGGGGGATTAGCTCCTACAATGAGCAGTTCTTC.

This CDR3 reads CATSEGSNYGYTF. As DNA, the CDR3 is TGTGCCACCAGCGAGGGATCTAACTATGGCTACACCTTC. This chain uses TRBV15 with TRBJ1-2, with unresolved D. This CDR3 comprises 13 residues. CDR1 is LNHNV, CDR2 YYDKDF, per germline (reference sequence). V was shortened by 5 bases and J by 0 bases, with 7 bases between the two germline ends.

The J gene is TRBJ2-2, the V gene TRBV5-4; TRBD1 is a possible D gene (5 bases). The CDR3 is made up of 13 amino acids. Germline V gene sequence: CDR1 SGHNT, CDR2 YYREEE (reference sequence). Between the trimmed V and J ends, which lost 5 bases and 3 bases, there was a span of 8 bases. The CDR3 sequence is CASRPGYTGELFF. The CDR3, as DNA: TGTGCCAGCAGGCCAGGGTACACCGGGGAGCTGTTTTTT.

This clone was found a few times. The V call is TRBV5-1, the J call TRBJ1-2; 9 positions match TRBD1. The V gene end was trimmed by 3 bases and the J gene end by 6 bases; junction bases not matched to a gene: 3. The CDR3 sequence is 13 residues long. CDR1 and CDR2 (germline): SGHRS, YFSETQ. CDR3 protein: CASSWTGVDGYTF. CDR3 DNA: TGCGCCAGCAGCTGGACAGGGGTCGATGGCTACACCTTC.

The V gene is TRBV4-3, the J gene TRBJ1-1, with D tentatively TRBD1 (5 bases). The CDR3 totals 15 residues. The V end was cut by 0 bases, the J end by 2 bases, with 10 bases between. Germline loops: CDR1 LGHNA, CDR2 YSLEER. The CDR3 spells CASSQEGLLNTEAFF. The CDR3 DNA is TGCGCCAGCAGCCAAGAGGGGCTATTAAACACTGAAGCTTTCTTT.

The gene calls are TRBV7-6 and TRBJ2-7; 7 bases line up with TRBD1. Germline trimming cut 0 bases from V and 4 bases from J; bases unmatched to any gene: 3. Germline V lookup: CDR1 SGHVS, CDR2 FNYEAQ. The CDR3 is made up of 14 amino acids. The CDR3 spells CASSLAARGYEQYF. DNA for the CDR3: TGTGCCAGCAGCTTAGCGGCCAGGGGGTACGAGCAGTACTTC.

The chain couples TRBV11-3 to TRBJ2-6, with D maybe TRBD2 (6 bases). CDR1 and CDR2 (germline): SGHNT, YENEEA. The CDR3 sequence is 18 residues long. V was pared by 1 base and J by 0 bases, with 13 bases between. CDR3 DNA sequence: TGTGCCAGCAGCTTAGTGGCGGGGATTAACTCTGGGGCCAACGTCCTGACTTTC. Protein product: CASSLVAGINSGANVLTF.

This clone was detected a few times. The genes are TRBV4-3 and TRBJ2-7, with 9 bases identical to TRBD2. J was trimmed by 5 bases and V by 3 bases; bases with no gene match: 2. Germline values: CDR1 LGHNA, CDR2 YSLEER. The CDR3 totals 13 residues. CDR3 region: CASSQKRGDEQYF. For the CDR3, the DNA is TGCGCCAGCAGCCAGAAGCGGGGGGACGAGCAGTACTTC.

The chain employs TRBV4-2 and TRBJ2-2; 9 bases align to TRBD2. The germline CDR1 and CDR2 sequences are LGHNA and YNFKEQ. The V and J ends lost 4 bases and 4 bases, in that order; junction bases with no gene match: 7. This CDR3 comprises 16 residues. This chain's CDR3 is CASSPPRGGGTGELFF. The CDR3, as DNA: TGTGCCAGCAGCCCTCCGCGGGGGGGCGGCACCGGGGAGCTGTTTTTT.

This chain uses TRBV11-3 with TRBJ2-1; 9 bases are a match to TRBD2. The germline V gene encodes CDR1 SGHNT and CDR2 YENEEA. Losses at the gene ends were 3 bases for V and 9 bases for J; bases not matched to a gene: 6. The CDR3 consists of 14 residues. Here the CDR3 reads CASSLGTSSPEQFF. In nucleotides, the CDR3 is TGTGCCAGCAGCTTGGGGACTAGCTCCCCTGAGCAGTTCTTC.

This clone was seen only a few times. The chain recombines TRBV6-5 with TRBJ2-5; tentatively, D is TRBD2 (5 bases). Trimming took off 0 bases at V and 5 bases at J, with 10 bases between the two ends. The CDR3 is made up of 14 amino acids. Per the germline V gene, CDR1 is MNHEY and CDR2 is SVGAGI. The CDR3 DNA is TGTGCCAGCAGTTACTCATCCCAGCGGGAGACCCAGTACTTC. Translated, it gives CASSYSSQRETQYF.

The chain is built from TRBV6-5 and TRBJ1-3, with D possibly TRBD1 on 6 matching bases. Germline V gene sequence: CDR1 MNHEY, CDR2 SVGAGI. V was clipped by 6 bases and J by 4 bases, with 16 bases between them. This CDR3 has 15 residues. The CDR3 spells CASSYNQGMGNTIYF. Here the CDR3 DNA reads TGTGCCAGCAGCTACAACCAGGGGATGGGAAACACCATATATTTT.

In nucleotides, the CDR3 is TGTGCCAGCAGTATGTACAGGTTTAATGAGCAGTTCTTC. Its translation is CASSMYRFNEQFF. The chain couples TRBV28 to TRBJ2-1; TRBD1 might be the D (5 bases). The CDR3 is 13 residues long. The V gene lost 5 bases and the J gene lost 7 bases, with 12 bases spanning the gap. CDR1 is MDHEN, CDR2 SYDVKM, per germline.

The CDR3 sequence is CASPSPFSPLHF. The DNA for the CDR3 is TGCGCCAGCCCGTCCCCTTTTTCACCCCTCCACTTT. This chain joins TRBV5-1 and TRBJ1-6, with no clear D. Trimming removed 7 bases at V and 9 bases at J, with 11 bases between. Per the germline V gene, CDR1 is SGHRS and CDR2 is YFSETQ. The CDR3 consists of 12 residues.

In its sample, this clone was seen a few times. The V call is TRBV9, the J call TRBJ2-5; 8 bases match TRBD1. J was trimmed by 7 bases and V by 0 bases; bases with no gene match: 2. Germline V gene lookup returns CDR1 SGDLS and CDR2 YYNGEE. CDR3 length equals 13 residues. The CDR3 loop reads CASSVDRGVTQYF. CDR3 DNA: TGTGCCAGCAGCGTAGACAGGGGGGTGACCCAGTACTTC.

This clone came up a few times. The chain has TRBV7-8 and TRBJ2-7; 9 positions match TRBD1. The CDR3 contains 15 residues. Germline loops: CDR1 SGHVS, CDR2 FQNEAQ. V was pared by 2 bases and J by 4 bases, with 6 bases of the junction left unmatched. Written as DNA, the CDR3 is TGTGCCAGCAGCTTAACCGGACAGGGGCTATACGAGCAGTACTTC. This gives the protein CASSLTGQGLYEQYF.

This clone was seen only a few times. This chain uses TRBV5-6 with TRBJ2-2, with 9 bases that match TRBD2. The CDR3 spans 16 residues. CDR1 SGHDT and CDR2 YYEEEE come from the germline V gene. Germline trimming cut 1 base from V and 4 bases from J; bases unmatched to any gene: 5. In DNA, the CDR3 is TGTGCCAGCAGCTTGAGCGGGAGGATGGGCACCGGGGAGCTGTTTTTT. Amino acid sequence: CASSLSGRMGTGELFF.

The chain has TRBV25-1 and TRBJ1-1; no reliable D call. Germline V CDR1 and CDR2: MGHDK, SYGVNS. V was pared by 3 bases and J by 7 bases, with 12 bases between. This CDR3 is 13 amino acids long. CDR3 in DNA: TGTGCCAGCAGTGATCCCGGGATATTTGAAGCTTTCTTT. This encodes CASSDPGIFEAFF.